A selection of T cell receptor beta chains follows, all from one sample in a study of T-cell memory formation after mild COVID-19. TCRdb reanalysed the 5' RACE reads using MiXCR and keeps one entry per CDR3 protein. The table has roughly 250,000 distinct CDR3 sequences, over 15% seen once. Material for sequencing was PBMCs or a T cell subset sorted from them (not recorded which). The source of these receptors is a man younger than 35 who had mild COVID-19 (a few samples of this study predate the infection). Cell type and time point are not known. CDR3s include the opening cysteine and the closing phenylalanine or tryptophan. Fields, in order: CDR3 DNA, CDR3 protein, V gene, J gene, clone size, D gene. A D gene is named only where the DNA matches it firmly. The listing skips clone size in some rows; elsewhere it reads once, few, many or a size class.

CDR3nt: TGTGCCATCTTCGGAGGGACAGGGATCGCCGGGGAGCTGTTTTTT; CDR3aa: CAIFGGTGIAGELFF; v_gene: TRBV10-3; j_gene: TRBJ2-2; abundance: many; d_gene: TRBD1
CDR3nt: TGTGCCAGCAGCACCGGGACCACCTCCTACAATGAGCAGTTCTTC; CDR3aa: CASSTGTTSYNEQFF; v_gene: TRBV9; j_gene: TRBJ2-1; abundance: many; d_gene: -
CDR3nt: TGTGCCAGCAGCCAGAACAGGGTCTCCTACGAGCAGTACTTC; CDR3aa: CASSQNRVSYEQYF; v_gene: TRBV3-1; j_gene: TRBJ2-7; abundance: -; d_gene: -
CDR3nt: TGTGCCAGCAGACCGGATTTGGCGTTGAACGAGCAGTACTTC; CDR3aa: CASRPDLALNEQYF; v_gene: TRBV27; j_gene: TRBJ2-7; abundance: -; d_gene: -
CDR3nt: TGTGCCAGCAGTCGGCCCGGTACCCAGTACTTC; CDR3aa: CASSRPGTQYF; v_gene: TRBV7-9; j_gene: TRBJ2-5; abundance: few; d_gene: -
CDR3nt: TGTGCCAGCAGACCGGACCTCCAGGGCACCGGGGAGCTGTTTTTT; CDR3aa: CASRPDLQGTGELFF; v_gene: TRBV6-1; j_gene: TRBJ2-2; abundance: -; d_gene: -
CDR3nt: TGTGCCATCGACGCGGGCAATGAGCAGTTCTTC; CDR3aa: CAIDAGNEQFF; v_gene: TRBV12-3/TRBV12-4; j_gene: TRBJ2-1; abundance: many; d_gene: -
CDR3nt: TGCAGTGCTAGCTCCTCGGGCCGGAACACTGAAGCTTTCTTT; CDR3aa: CSASSSGRNTEAFF; v_gene: TRBV20-1; j_gene: TRBJ1-1; abundance: many; d_gene: -
CDR3nt: TGCGCCAGCAGCTATACAACGAACACCGGGGAGCTGTTTTTT; CDR3aa: CASSYTTNTGELFF; v_gene: TRBV5-1; j_gene: TRBJ2-2; abundance: few; d_gene: -
CDR3nt: TGCAGCGTGGCCGTGTGGACGGATTTTTACGAGCAGTACTTC; CDR3aa: CSVAVWTDFYEQYF; v_gene: TRBV29-1; j_gene: TRBJ2-7; abundance: few; d_gene: -
CDR3nt: TGCGCCAGCAGCCCCGGGGGGACAGGGAACACCGGGGAGCTGTTTTTT; CDR3aa: CASSPGGTGNTGELFF; v_gene: TRBV5-1; j_gene: TRBJ2-2; abundance: few; d_gene: -
CDR3nt: TGTGCCAGCACCGCTACGGCCGGGCAGGGCGGCATTCAGTACTTC; CDR3aa: CASTATAGQGGIQYF; v_gene: TRBV4-2; j_gene: TRBJ2-4; abundance: -; d_gene: -
CDR3nt: TGTGCCAGCAGCCTAGTTAACGACAGGCCGAACACTGAAGCTTTCTTT; CDR3aa: CASSLVNDRPNTEAFF; v_gene: TRBV3-1; j_gene: TRBJ1-1; abundance: few; d_gene: -
CDR3nt: TGCGCCAGCAGCCAATTATGGGGGCTCGGAAACACCATATATTTT; CDR3aa: CASSQLWGLGNTIYF; v_gene: TRBV4-1; j_gene: TRBJ1-3; abundance: few; d_gene: -